This TCR beta chain was retrieved from a study of cytomegalovirus exposure and HLA in healthy donors. Study in general: Out of approximately 170 million T cells, an earlier analysis found fewer than 140 million unique TCR beta sequences in total. General study points: A prior analysis recorded that most TCR beta V segments were productive about 87% or about 30% of the time. Analysis was carried out at a later point, and it linked a missense DCLRE1C variant to TCR beta V- and J-gene trimming. In a later analysis, most CMV-associated TCR beta chains appeared HLA-restricted.

For this clone: What it binds is unknown.

CDR3 length: 13 residues. Germline V gene sequence: CDR1 SGHDN, CDR2 FVKESK. V lost 4 bases and J 3 bases, leaving 10 bases between the germline ends. Primers for the PCR totalled 60 Vbeta and 13 Jbeta. The repertoire was sequenced with immunoSEQ multiplex PCR; TCRdb's copy has only in-frame clones and lacks some. Here the sample spans fewer than 150,000 clones, over 60% being singletons. The chain joins TRBV14 to TRBJ2-7, with D possibly TRBD2 on 5 matching bases. The sequenced sample was PBMCs. The clonotype originates from a woman between 50 and 59 years old in good health and CMV-seronegative. This CDR3 is CASSPAGYYEQYF. The CDR3 DNA sequence: TGTGCCAGCAGCCCGGCGGGCTACTACGAGCAGTACTTC.